This T cell receptor (beta chain) was identified in a study of cytomegalovirus exposure and HLA in healthy donors. Whole-study results and caveats: Most CMV-associated TCR beta chains were later found to appear HLA-restricted. The authors listed 150 to 200 TCR beta chains as cytomegalovirus-associated.

In germline, CDR1 is MGHRA, CDR2 YSYEKL. Trimming took 1 base from V and 4 from J, leaving 14 bases between them. The CDR3 spans 15 residues. Concerning this clone: Its antigen is as yet unknown.

PCR was performed using 60 Vbeta and 13 Jbeta primers. Repertoires were generated with immunoSEQ multiplex PCR, while TCRdb's copy carries only in-frame clones and drops some. The sample has some 76,000 clones; the top ten hold roughly 2.4%. Source material: PBMCs. The TCR sequence derives from a female donor in good health and CMV-seropositive. This sequence joins TRBV4-1 and TRBJ2-7, with D possibly being TRBD2 (6 bases). The CDR3 loop is CASSQGTAGGYEQYF. The DNA for the CDR3 is TGCGCCAGCAGCCAAGGGACCGCCGGAGGGTACGAGCAGTACTTC.